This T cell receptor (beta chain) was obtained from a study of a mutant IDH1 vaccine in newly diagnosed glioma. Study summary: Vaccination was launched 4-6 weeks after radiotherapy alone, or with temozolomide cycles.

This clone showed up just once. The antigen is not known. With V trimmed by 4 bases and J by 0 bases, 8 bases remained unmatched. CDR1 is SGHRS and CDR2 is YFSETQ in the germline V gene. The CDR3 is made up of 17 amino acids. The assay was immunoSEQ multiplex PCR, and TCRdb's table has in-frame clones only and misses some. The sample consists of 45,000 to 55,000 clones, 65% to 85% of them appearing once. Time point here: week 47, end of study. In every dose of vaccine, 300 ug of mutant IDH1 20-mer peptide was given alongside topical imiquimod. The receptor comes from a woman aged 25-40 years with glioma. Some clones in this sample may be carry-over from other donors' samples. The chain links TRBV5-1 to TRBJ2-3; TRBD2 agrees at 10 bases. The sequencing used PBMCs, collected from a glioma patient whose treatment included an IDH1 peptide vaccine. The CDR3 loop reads CASSPLGLAASTDTQYF. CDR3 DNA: TGCGCCAGCAGCCCGCTCGGACTAGCGGCTAGCACAGATACGCAGTATTTT.